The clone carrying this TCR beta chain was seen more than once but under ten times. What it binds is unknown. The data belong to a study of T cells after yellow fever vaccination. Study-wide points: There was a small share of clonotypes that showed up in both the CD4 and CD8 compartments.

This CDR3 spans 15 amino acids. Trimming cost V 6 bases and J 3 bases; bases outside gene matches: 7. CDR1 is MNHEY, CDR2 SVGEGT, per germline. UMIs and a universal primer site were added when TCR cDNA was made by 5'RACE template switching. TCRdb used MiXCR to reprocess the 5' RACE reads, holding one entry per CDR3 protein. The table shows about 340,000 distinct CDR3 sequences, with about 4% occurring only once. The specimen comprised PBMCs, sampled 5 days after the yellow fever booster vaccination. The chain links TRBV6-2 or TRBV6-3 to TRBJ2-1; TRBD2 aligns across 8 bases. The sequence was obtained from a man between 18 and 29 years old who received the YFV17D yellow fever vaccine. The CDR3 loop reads CASREAGVDYNEQFF. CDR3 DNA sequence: TGTGCCAGCAGGGAAGCGGGGGTCGACTACAATGAGCAGTTCTTC.